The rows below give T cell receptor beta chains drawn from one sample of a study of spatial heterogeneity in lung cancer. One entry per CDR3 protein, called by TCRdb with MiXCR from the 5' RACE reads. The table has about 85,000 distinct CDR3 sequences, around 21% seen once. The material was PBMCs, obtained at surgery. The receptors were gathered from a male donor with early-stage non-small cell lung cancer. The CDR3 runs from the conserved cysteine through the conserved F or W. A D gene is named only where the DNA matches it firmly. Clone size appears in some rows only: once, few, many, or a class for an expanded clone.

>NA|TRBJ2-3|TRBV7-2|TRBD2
CASSPRGSGGGNTDTQYF
TGTGCCAGCAGCCCCCGGGGTAGCGGGGGGGGCAACACAGATACGCAGTATTTT
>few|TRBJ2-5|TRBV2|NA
CASSEVQTQYF
TGTGCCAGCAGTGAGGTGCAGACCCAGTACTTC
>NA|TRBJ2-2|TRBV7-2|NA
CASSLTPITGELFF
TGTGCCAGCAGCTTAACCCCCATCACCGGGGAGCTGTTTTTT
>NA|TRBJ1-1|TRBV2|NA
CASSESGLLNTEAFF
TGTGCCAGCAGTGAAAGTGGACTCTTGAACACTGAAGCTTTCTTT
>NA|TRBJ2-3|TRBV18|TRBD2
CASSPQRGATDTQYF
TGTGCCAGCTCACCACAGCGGGGGGCCACAGATACGCAGTATTTT
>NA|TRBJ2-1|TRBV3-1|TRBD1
CASSRWTGGNEQFF
TGTGCCAGCAGCCGATGGACAGGGGGAAATGAGCAGTTCTTC
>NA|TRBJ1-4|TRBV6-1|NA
CASSGWGHDEKLFF
TGTGCCAGCAGTGGATGGGGGCACGACGAAAAACTGTTTTTT
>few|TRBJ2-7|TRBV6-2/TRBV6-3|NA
CASNNRGPYEQYF
TGTGCCAGCAATAATAGAGGCCCCTACGAGCAGTACTTC
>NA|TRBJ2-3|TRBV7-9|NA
CASSRRQKFTDTQYF
TGTGCCAGCAGCCGACGCCAAAAATTCACAGATACGCAGTATTTT
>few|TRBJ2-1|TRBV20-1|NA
CSAMDPKRGDEQFF
TGCAGTGCAATGGACCCCAAGAGGGGCGATGAGCAGTTCTTC
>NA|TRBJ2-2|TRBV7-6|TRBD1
CASSSRQGADTGELFF
TGTGCCAGCAGCTCCCGACAGGGGGCGGACACCGGGGAGCTGTTTTTT
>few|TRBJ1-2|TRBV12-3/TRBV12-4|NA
CASSKPETNYGYTF
TGTGCCAGCAGTAAACCAGAAACTAACTATGGCTACACCTTC
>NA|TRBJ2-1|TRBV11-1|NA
CASSRPVGQEGYNEQFF
TGTGCCAGCAGCAGGCCCGTCGGACAGGAGGGCTACAATGAGCAGTTCTTC
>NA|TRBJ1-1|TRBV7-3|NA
CASSLHRLNTEAFF
TGTGCCAGCAGCTTACACAGGTTGAACACTGAAGCTTTCTTT
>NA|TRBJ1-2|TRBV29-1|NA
CSVEDGRAAGYTF
TGCAGCGTTGAAGATGGTCGGGCGGCTGGCTACACCTTC
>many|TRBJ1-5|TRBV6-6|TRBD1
CASSYQKPGTENQPQHF
TGTGCCAGCAGTTACCAGAAGCCCGGGACAGAAAATCAGCCCCAGCATTTT
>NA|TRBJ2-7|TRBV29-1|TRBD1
CSVDEPGQGDYEQYF
TGCAGCGTGGATGAGCCGGGACAGGGCGATTACGAGCAGTACTTC
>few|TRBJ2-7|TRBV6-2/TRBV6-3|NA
CASSYGGSLYEQYF
TGTGCCAGCAGTTACGGCGGCAGCCTCTACGAGCAGTACTTC
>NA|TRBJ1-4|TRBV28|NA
CASTQGATNEKLFF
TGTGCCAGCACCCAGGGTGCAACTAATGAAAAACTGTTTTTT
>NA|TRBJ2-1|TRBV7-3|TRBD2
CASSSDSGFINEQFF
TGTGCCAGCAGCTCAGATAGCGGGTTCATCAATGAGCAGTTCTTC
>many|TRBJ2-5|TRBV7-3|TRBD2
CASSLGGVSGRETQYF
TGTGCCAGCAGTCTGGGGGGAGTTAGCGGGAGAGAGACCCAGTACTTC
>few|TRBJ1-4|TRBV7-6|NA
CASSPYQGPFNEKLFF
TGTGCCAGCAGTCCCTATCAAGGGCCCTTTAATGAAAAACTGTTTTTT
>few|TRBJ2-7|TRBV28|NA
CASHGGQQNSYEQYF
TGTGCCAGCCACGGCGGACAGCAAAACTCCTACGAGCAGTACTTC
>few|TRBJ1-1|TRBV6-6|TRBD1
CASTWTGRSEAFF
TGTGCCAGCACCTGGACAGGGAGGAGTGAAGCTTTCTTT
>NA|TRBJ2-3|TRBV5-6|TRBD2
CASSPLAEFTDTQYF
TGTGCCAGCAGCCCACTAGCGGAATTCACAGATACGCAGTATTTT
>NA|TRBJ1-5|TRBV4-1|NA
CASSQALGGSNQPQHF
TGCGCCAGCAGCCAAGCATTAGGGGGGAGCAATCAGCCCCAGCATTTT
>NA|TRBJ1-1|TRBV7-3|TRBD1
CASSVGTGVTEAFF
TGTGCCAGCAGCGTCGGGACAGGGGTTACTGAAGCTTTCTTT
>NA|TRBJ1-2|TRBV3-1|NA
CASNGEAGYTF
TGTGCCAGCAATGGTGAGGCTGGCTACACCTTC
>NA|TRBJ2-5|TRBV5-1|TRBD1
CASSRGTGGQETQYF
TGCGCCAGCAGTCGAGGGACAGGGGGCCAAGAGACCCAGTACTTC
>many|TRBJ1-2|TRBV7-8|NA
CASSQTELYGYTF
TGTGCCAGCAGCCAGACAGAGCTCTATGGCTACACCTTC
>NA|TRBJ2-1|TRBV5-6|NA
CASTLAGSYNEQFF
TGTGCCAGCACCCTGGCCGGCTCCTACAATGAGCAGTTCTTC
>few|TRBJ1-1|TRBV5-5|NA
CASSSTLGGSATEAFF
TGTGCCAGCAGCTCAACTCTCGGGGGTTCGGCCACTGAAGCTTTCTTT
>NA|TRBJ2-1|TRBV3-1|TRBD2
CASSQEPRGSSYNEQFF
TGTGCCAGCAGCCAAGAGCCGCGGGGGAGCTCCTACAATGAGCAGTTCTTC
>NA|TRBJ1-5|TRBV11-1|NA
CASSWDSNQPQHF
TGTGCCAGCAGCTGGGATAGCAATCAGCCCCAGCATTTT
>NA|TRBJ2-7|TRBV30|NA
CAWSVSSTSLEQYF
TGTGCCTGGAGTGTTAGTAGCACCTCCCTCGAGCAGTACTTC
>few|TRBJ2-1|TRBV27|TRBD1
CASSLSHRDRGRNEQFF
TGTGCCAGCAGCCTATCCCACCGGGACAGGGGTAGGAATGAGCAGTTCTTC
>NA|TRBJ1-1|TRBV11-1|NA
CASSLMRTAEAFF
TGTGCCAGCAGCCTTATGAGGACAGCAGAAGCTTTCTTT
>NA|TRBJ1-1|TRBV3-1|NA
CASSQTGWTEAFF
TGTGCCAGCAGCCAGACTGGGTGGACTGAAGCTTTCTTT
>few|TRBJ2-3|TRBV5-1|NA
CASSFQGPSTDTQYF
TGCGCCAGCAGCTTTCAGGGACCCAGCACAGATACGCAGTATTTT
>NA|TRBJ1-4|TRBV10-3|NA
CAIRGSSNEKLFF
TGTGCCATCAGAGGGTCATCAAATGAAAAACTGTTTTTT
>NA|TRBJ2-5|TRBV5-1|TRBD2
CASSFLPSGKTETQYF
TGCGCCAGCAGCTTCCTCCCGAGCGGGAAGACGGAGACCCAGTACTTC
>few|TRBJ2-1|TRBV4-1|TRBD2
CASSQDSRLAAYNEQFF
TGCGCCAGCAGCCAAGATTCGCGGCTAGCGGCGTACAATGAGCAGTTCTTC
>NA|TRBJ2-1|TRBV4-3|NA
CASSQDGSSYNEQFF
TGCGCCAGCAGCCAAGATGGGAGCTCCTACAATGAGCAGTTCTTC
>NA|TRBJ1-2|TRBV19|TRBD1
CASSIPSGTGSYGYTF
TGTGCCAGTAGTATCCCCTCCGGGACAGGGTCCTATGGCTACACCTTC
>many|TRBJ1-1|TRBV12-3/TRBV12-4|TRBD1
CASRRTGTARAFF
TGTGCCAGCAGAAGAACCGGGACAGCAAGGGCTTTCTTT
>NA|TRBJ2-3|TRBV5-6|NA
CASSFPAGGYTDTQYF
TGTGCCAGCAGCTTCCCAGCGGGTGGGTACACAGATACGCAGTATTTT
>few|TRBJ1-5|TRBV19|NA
CASEDRGRNHQPQHF
TGTGCCAGCGAGGACCGCGGACGGAATCATCAGCCCCAGCATTTT
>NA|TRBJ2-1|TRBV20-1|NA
CSAYDLYNEQFF
TGCAGTGCTTATGACCTATACAATGAGCAGTTCTTC
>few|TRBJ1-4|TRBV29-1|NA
CSVALGQHNEKLFF
TGCAGCGTTGCCCTCGGACAGCATAATGAAAAACTGTTTTTT
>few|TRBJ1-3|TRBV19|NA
CASRVSSGNTIYF
TGTGCCAGTAGGGTCTCCTCTGGAAACACCATATATTTT
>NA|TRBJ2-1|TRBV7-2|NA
CASSVDSQSYNEQFF
TGTGCCAGCAGCGTGGACAGCCAATCCTACAATGAGCAGTTCTTC
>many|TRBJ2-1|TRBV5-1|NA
CASTQRNEQFF
TGCGCCAGCACCCAACGTAATGAGCAGTTCTTC
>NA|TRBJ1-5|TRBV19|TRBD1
CASSDRGQPQHF
TGTGCCAGTAGCGACAGGGGTCAGCCCCAGCATTTT